Each of the 9 T cell receptor beta chains below was sequenced from the same sample in a study of T cell changes during pregnancy in multiple sclerosis. TCRdb's copy holds only in-frame clones and misses some; the assay was immunoSEQ multiplex PCR. The profile shows some 74,000 clones, roughly 92% of them singletons. The sample consisted of peripheral blood, taken after pregnancy. Receptors originate from a female donor in good health, enrolled as a control in a pregnancy study.

This sequence joins TRBV6-5 and TRBJ1-1; 10 nucleotides line up with TRBD1. The germline V gene encodes CDR1 MNHEY and CDR2 SVGAGI. CDR3 length: 12 residues. V trimming: 8 bases; J trimming: 7 bases; junction bases outside the gene matches: 4. This chain's CDR3 is CASGDRGGEAFF. Here the CDR3 DNA reads TGTGCCAGCGGGGACAGGGGCGGTGAAGCTTTCTTT.

This clone appeared once. V is TRBV28 and J is TRBJ2-7, with 7 bases identical to TRBD1. This CDR3 contains 14 residues. Germline V gene data show CDR1 as MDHEN and CDR2 as SYDVKM. J was trimmed by 1 base and V by 2 bases; bases with no gene match: 2. DNA of the CDR3: TGTGCCAGCAGTTTACAGGGGGAATCCTACGAGCAGTACTTC. Encoded protein: CASSLQGESYEQYF.

The chain couples TRBV6-1 to TRBJ1-1; maybe TRBD1 (6 bases). Germline V gives CDR1 MNHNS, CDR2 SASEGT. CDR3 length: 15 amino acids. Deletions cut 6 bases from V and 5 bases from J, with 19 bases between. In DNA form, the CDR3 reads TGTGCCAGCAGCGTAACAAGGGGGTCGGGAACTGAAGCTTTCTTT. Protein: CASSVTRGSGTEAFF.

The V and J genes are TRBV19 and TRBJ1-4; TRBD1 might be the D (5 bases). The CDR3 has 15 amino acids. Trimming removed 1 base at V and 6 bases at J, with 12 bases between. The germline V gene encodes CDR1 LNHDA and CDR2 SQIVND (reference sequence). The CDR3 nucleotides are TGTGCCAGTAGTATAGTGGGGGGTGAGGATGAAAAACTGTTTTTT. Its translation: CASSIVGGEDEKLFF.

V usage is TRBV6-1 and J usage is TRBJ1-5; maybe TRBD1 (6 bases). Looked up from germline, CDR1 is MNHNS and CDR2 is SASEGT. V was clipped by 2 bases and J by 7 bases, with 9 bases between them. This CDR3 has 13 amino acids. This CDR3 reads CASSETGHQPQHF. As DNA, the CDR3 is TGTGCCAGCAGTGAAACAGGGCACCAGCCCCAGCATTTT.

The chain combines TRBV10-2 with TRBJ2-7; 9 positions match TRBD1. The CDR3 is 15 residues long. Trimming took 6 bases from V and 1 from J; bases not matched to a gene: 7. From germline, CDR1 is WSHSY and CDR2 SAAADI. CDR3 loop: CASRPGTGISYEQYF. CDR3 in DNA: TGCGCCAGCAGACCCGGGACAGGGATTTCCTACGAGCAGTACTTC.

The CDR3 spells CASSPKSGDNTEAFF. The CDR3 DNA reads TGTGCCAGCTCGCCCAAGTCCGGGGATAACACTGAAGCTTTCTTT. V and J are TRBV18 and TRBJ1-1; D ambiguous. Germline CDR1 is KGHSH and CDR2 is LQKENI. V was trimmed by 6 bases and J by 2 bases, leaving 16 bases between them. CDR3 length: 15 residues. The full variable domain, its missing parts supplied by reference TRBV18 and TRBJ1-1, is NAGVMQNPRHLVRRRGQEARLRCSPMKGHSHVYWYRQLPEEGLKFMVYLQKENIIDESGMPKERFSAEFPKEGPSILRIQQVVRGDSAAYFCASSPKSGDNTEAFFGQGTRLTVV.

The chain is built from TRBV6-5 and TRBJ1-1; TRBD1 agrees at 7 bases. The CDR3 contains 13 residues. The V segment lost 2 bases and the J segment 4 bases; nucleotides outside the gene matches: 1. Germline V CDR1 and CDR2: MNHEY, SVGAGI. CDR3 bases: TGTGCCAGCAGTTACCGGGACAGCACTGAAGCTTTCTTT. Protein sequence: CASSYRDSTEAFF.

The genes are TRBV25-1 and TRBJ1-2; a weak D match, TRBD1 (5 bases). Trimming stripped 4 bases from V and 6 bases from J, with 12 bases between. CDR3 length: 13 amino acids. Germline CDR1 is MGHDK and CDR2 is SYGVNS. CDR3 nucleotides: TGTGCCAGCAGTGTCCGGGGACTGGATGGCTACACCTTC. Its protein product is CASSVRGLDGYTF.